Below, one TCR beta chain is given with its context. The sample originates from a study of blood T cell repertoires in COVID-19. In the study overall: Samples representing acute and convalescent COVID-19 were sourced from the United States, Italy and Spain. In each case, the material was cDNA or gDNA derived from T cells, B-cell-depleted T cells, or PBMCs.

Original processing methods: Reference gene primer amplification gave nucleated cell count estimates. TCRdb's copy holds only in-frame clones and misses some; the assay was immunoSEQ multiplex PCR. V, J and clone size were drawn from that table, and D and trimming were deduced from the DNA. The sample shows about 220,000 clones, 82% of them seen only once. Looked up from germline, CDR1 is SGHTA and CDR2 is FQGNSA. There are 13 residues in the CDR3. With 5 bases removed from V and 4 bases from J, the gap between germline ends came to 9 bases. This sequence was found in a woman older than 75 with acute or convalescent COVID-19. The chain employs TRBV7-2 and TRBJ2-1; D is unclear. The sequencing input was peripheral blood. The CDR3 loop reads CASSPSEYNEQFF. CDR3 sequence (DNA): TGTGCCAGCAGCCCGAGCGAATACAATGAGCAGTTCTTC.